The T cell receptor beta chain described here comes from a study of OX40 agonist ivuxolimab in advanced cancers. Study at large: Ivuxolimab, which is an agonistic anti-OX40 (CD134) antibody, was administered to the patients. With a range of roughly 23 to 90, age averaged approximately 55 years, and roughly 80% were male. Partial responses were recorded for three patients, including one with hepatocellular carcinoma and two with cutaneous melanoma.

CDR1 is SGDLS, CDR2 YYNGEE, per germline. This CDR3 comprises 16 residues. The V and J ends lost 1 base and 0 bases, in that order; junction bases with no gene match: 5. Produced via immunoSEQ multiplex PCR; TCRdb's table is partial and in-frame only. This repertoire shows tens of thousands of clones, 80% to 90% found once; its top ten account for 35% to 45%. The investigators sampled blood at baseline, at cycle 4 day 1, and at cycle 7 day 1. This clonotype was obtained from an adult with an advanced solid tumor such as melanoma, head and neck, liver or kidney cancer. The chain recombines TRBV9 with TRBJ2-3, with 7 nucleotides matching TRBD2. The material sequenced was CD4+ or CD8+ T cells sorted from blood, taken in a trial of the OX40 agonist ivuxolimab. The CDR3 here is CASSVLAVGSTDTQYF. The DNA for the CDR3 is TGTGCCAGCAGCGTACTAGCGGTCGGGAGCACAGATACGCAGTATTTT.